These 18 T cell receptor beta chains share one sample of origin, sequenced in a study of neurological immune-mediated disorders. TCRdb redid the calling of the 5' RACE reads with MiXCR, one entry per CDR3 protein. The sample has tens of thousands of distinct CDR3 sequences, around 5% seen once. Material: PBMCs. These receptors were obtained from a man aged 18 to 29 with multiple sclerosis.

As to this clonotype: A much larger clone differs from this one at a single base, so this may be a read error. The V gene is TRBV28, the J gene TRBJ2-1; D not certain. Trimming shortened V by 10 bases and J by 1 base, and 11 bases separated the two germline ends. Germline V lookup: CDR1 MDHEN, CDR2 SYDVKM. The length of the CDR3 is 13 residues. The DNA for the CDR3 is TGTGCCAACCGCTTGGTTTCCTACAATGAGCAGTTCTTC. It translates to CANRLVSYNEQFF.

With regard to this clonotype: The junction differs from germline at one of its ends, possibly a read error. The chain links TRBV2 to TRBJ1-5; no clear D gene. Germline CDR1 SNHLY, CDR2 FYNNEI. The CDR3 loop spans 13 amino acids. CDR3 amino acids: CASRQGPNQPQNF. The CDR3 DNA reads TGTGCCAGCAGGCAAGGTCCGAATCAGCCCCAGAATTTT.

CDR3 in amino acids: CASSLAPSGRVGEQFF. Written as DNA, the CDR3 is TGTGCCAGCAGCTTAGCGCCTAGCGGGAGGGTGGGTGAGCAGTTCTTC. The gene calls are TRBV7-2 and TRBJ2-1; 12 bases are shared with TRBD2. This CDR3 contains 16 residues. V gave up 0 bases and J gave up 9 bases; unmatched junction bases: 6. CDR1 is SGHTA and CDR2 is FQGNSA in the germline V gene.

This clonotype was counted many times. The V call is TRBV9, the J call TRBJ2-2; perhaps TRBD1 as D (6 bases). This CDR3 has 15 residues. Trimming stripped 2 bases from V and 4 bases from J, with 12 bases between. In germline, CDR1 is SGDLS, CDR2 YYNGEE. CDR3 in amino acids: CASSVTGIGTGELFF. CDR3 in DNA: TGTGCCAGCAGCGTTACAGGGATAGGCACCGGGGAGCTGTTTTTT. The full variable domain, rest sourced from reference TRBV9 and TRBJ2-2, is DSGVTQTPKHLITATGQRVTLRCSPRSGDLSVYWYQQSLDQGLQFLIQYYNGEERAKGNILERFSAQQFPDLHSELNLSSLELGDSALYFCASSVTGIGTGELFFGEGSRLTVL.

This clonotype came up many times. This CDR3 is CSVDGAGNYEQYF. CDR3 nucleotide sequence: TGCAGCGTTGACGGAGCCGGAAACTACGAGCAGTACTTC. The chain employs TRBV29-1 and TRBJ2-7; no clear D. There are 13 residues in the CDR3. Between the trimmed V and J ends, which lost 3 bases and 3 bases, there was a span of 12 bases. Per germline, CDR1 SQVTM and CDR2 ANQGSEA.

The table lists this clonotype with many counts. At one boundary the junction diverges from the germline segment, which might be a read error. CDR3 DNA sequence: TGTGCCAGCAGCTTAGACCTACGGGGTAATTGGTTC. The encoded protein is CASSLDLRGNWF. This chain joins TRBV11-2 and TRBJ2-7; perhaps TRBD2 as D (5 bases). Germline CDR1 reads SGHAT; CDR2 reads FQNNGV. This CDR3 is built from 12 residues. Full variable domain (missing parts from reference TRBV11-2 and TRBJ2-7): EAGVAQSPRYKIIEKRQSVAFWCNPISGHATLYWYQQILGQGPKLLIQFQNNGVVDDSQLPKDRFSAERLKGVDSTLKIQPAKLEDSAVYLCASSLDLRGNWFGPGTRLTVT.

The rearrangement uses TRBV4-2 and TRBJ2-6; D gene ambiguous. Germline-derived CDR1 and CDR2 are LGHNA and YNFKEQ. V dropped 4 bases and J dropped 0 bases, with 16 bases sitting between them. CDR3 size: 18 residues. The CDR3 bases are TGTGCCAGCAGCCGGACCGAGACTTCGATCTCTGGGGCCAACGTCCTGACTTTC. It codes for CASSRTETSISGANVLTF.

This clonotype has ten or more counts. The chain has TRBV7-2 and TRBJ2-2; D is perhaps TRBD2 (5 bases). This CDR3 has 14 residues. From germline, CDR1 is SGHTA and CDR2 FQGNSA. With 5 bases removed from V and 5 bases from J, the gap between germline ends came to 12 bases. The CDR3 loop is CASSLRGQTGELFF. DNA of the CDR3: TGTGCCAGCAGCCTGAGAGGGCAGACCGGGGAGCTGTTTTTT.

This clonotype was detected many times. The CDR3 here is CASSVAAGDYNEQFF. The CDR3 coding sequence is TGTGCCAGCAGCGTAGCCGCGGGGGACTACAATGAGCAGTTCTTC. The gene calls are TRBV9 and TRBJ2-1; 7 nucleotides align to TRBD2. The CDR3 loop spans 15 amino acids. CDR1 SGDLS and CDR2 YYNGEE come from the germline V gene. J was trimmed by 3 bases and V by 0 bases; bases with no gene match: 3.

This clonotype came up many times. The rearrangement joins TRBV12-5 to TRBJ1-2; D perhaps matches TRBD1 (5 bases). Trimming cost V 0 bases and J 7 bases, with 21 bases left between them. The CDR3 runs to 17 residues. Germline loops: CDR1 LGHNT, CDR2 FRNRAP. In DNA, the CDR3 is TGTGCTAGTGGTTTGGTACAATTCGGGAGGGGCGGTTTTGGCTACACCTTC. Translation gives CASGLVQFGRGGFGYTF.

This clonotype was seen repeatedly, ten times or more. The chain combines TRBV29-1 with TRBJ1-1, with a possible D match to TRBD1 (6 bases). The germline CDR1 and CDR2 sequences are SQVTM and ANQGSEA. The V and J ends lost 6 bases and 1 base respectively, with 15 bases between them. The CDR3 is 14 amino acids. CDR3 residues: CSVHNTGRNTEAFF. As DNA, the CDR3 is TGCAGCGTCCATAATACAGGGAGGAACACTGAAGCTTTCTTT.

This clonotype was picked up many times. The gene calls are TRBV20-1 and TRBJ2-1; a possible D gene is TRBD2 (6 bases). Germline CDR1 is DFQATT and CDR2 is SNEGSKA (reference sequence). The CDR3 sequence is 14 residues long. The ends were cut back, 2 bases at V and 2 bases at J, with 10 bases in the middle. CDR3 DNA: TGCAGTGCTAGACGCGGGACGGCCTACAATGAGCAGTTCTTC. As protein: CSARRGTAYNEQFF.

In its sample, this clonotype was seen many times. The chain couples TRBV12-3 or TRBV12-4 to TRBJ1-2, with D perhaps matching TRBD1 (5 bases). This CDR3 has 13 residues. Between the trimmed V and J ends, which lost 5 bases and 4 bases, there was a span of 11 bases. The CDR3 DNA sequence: TGTGCCAGCAGTCTCGGGGCTTCCTATGGCTACACCTTC. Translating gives CASSLGASYGYTF.

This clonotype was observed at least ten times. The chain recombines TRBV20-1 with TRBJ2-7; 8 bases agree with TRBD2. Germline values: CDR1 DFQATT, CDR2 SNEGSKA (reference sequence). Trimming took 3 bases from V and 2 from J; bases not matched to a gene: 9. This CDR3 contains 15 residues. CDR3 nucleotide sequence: TGCAGTGCTAGGCCCCTTGCGGGGGGACCCTACGAGCAGTACTTC. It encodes CSARPLAGGPYEQYF.

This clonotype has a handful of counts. CDR3 nucleotide sequence: TGTGCCAGCAGCCGCCTTAGCGGGAGCTCCTACGAGCAGTACTTC. The encoded protein is CASSRLSGSSYEQYF. The chain has TRBV6-1 and TRBJ2-7, with 9 bases fitting TRBD2. The trim removed 6 bases at V and 0 bases at J, leaving 6 bases unmatched. Germline V gene lookup returns CDR1 MNHNS and CDR2 SASEGT. This CDR3 is 15 amino acids long.

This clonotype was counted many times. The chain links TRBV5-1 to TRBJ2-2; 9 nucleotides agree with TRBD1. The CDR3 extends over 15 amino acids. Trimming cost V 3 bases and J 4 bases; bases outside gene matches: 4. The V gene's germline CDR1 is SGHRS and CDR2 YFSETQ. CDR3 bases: TGCGCCAGCAGCTACAGGGGGCTGAGCACCGGGGAGCTGTTTTTT. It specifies CASSYRGLSTGELFF.

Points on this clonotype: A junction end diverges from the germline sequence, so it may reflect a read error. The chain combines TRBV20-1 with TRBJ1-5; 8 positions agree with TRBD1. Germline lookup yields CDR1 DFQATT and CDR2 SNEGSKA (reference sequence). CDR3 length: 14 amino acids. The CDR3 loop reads CSASDRGTNQPQNF. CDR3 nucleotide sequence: TGCAGTGCTAGTGACAGGGGAACCAACCAGCCCCAGAATTTT.

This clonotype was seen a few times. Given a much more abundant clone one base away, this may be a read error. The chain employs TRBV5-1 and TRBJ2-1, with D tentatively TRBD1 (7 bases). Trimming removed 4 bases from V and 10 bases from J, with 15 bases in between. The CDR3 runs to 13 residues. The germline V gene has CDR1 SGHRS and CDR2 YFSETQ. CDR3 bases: TGCGCCAGCAGCGATAAGGGGGCGGGAGAGCAGTTCTTC. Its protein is CASSDKGAGEQFF. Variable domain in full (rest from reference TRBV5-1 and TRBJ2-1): KAGVTQTPRYLIKTRGQQVTLSCSPISGHRSVSWYQQTPGQGLQFLFEYFSETQRNKGNFPGRFSGRQFSNSRSEMNVSTLELGDSALYLCASSDKGAGEQFFGPGTRLTVL.